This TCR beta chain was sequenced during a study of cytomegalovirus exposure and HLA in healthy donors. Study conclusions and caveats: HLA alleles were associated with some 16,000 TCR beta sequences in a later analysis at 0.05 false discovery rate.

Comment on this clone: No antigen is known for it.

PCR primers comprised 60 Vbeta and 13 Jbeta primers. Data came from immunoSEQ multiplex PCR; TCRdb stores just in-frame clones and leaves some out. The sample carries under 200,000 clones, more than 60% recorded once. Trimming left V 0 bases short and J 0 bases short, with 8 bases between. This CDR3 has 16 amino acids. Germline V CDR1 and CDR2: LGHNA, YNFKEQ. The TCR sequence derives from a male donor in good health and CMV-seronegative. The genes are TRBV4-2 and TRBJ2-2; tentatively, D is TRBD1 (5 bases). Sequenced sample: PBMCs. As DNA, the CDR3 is TGTGCCAGCAGCCAAGAAGGGGCGGCGAACACCGGGGAGCTGTTTTTT. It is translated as CASSQEGAANTGELFF.